This T cell receptor beta chain comes out of a study of glioma-infiltrating T cells after dendritic cell vaccination (TCRdb year 2016). Broadly, across the study: The cohort comprised 15 or so glioblastoma patients from Phase I and II dendritic cell vaccination trials, 9 newly diagnosed and 6 with recurrent disease. Tumor-infiltrating lymphocyte content was quantified and tumor and blood repertoires were compared in dendritic cell-vaccinated glioblastoma patients by deep sequencing of TCR beta CDR3 regions. Survival after dendritic cell vaccination was correlated with TCR sequencing metrics, including TIL content and tumor-blood repertoire overlap. Three intradermal dendritic cell vaccine injections were administered to patients at biweekly intervals in the arm below the axilla. The vaccine consisted of monocyte-derived dendritic cells cultured roughly 7 days with IL-4 and GM-CSF, then pulsed overnight with autologous tumor lysate. Autologous tumor lysate-pulsed dendritic cell vaccination was administered to the patients between about 2003 and 2013.

On this clone: Its antigen has not been determined. Base qualities were left out, and no much larger clone turns up one base away.

The trim is 0 bases for V and 4 bases for J, with a gap of 12 bases between the germline ends. According to the germline V gene, CDR1 reads LGHNA and CDR2 reads YNFKEQ. From the cysteine through the phenylalanine, the CDR3 covers 15 amino acids. Kept here is only the CDR3 DNA, which spans 45 bases and is read in frame from base 1. Selection of patients required sufficient residual fresh-frozen tumor tissue and over two years of available survival data. None of the glioblastoma patients carried an isocitrate dehydrogenase mutation, although molecular status otherwise varied. PBMC were collected before vaccination, two weeks after the third vaccination, and at tumor progression if tumor progression occurred. The Qiagen DNeasy Blood extraction Kit was used for extraction of genomic DNA. Overall study outcomes, separate from this receptor: No direct relationship between TCR clonality and survival was found, suggesting that a diverse polyclonal response may matter. The cohort was small and heterogeneous, with few patients having full blood and tumor sets and even fewer initial-recurrent tumor pairs. Longer time to progression and overall survival after dendritic cell vaccination were predicted by higher estimated pretreatment TIL content. The TCR overlap response model with three groups was called speculative and said to need prospective validation.

TCRB CDR3 regions were amplified from approximately 2 ug genomic DNA, or all available DNA if less, using the immunoSEQ assay. Multiplex PCR used 60 forward primers for TCR V beta segments and 13 reverse primers for J beta segments. To estimate the number of reads per starting template, synthetic control templates were added to each sample at limiting dilution. The Illumina HiSeq System generated sequencing reads of 87 bp. In the source study's methods: PCR and sequencing errors were removed by a nearest neighbor algorithm that merged closely related sequences. TCR overlap was measured as the percentage of unique tumor TCR beta sequences that were also present in the peripheral blood of the same patient. In TCRdb, the immuneACCESS table is reduced to in-frame sequences with V and J assigned. These tables do not hold every clone; where another copy was compared, an unresolved V gene accounts for under half, and the others remain unexplained. That table is the source of V, J and clone size, and D and trimming were worked out from the DNA. The sample data list around 90,000 clones, and 70% to 80% of these were observed just once. Of the sample, 5.5% to 7% falls within the top ten clones.

Sequencing was performed on blood, taken before dendritic cell vaccination. The sequence is built from TRBV4-2 and TRBJ1-2; TRBD1 is a possible D gene, resting on 5 matching bases. The TCR sequence derives from a human donor with glioblastoma. The base sequence is TGTGCCAGCAGCCAAGAGAATGGAGGGGTCTATGGCTACACCTTC. This translates into CASSQENGGVYGYTF.